The text below deals with one TCR beta chain. Its antigen is unidentified. The entry originates in a study of cytomegalovirus exposure and HLA in healthy donors. Study-wide results and caveats: Prediction of most subjects' HLA-A and HLA-B alleles by TCR beta sequences was reportedly accurate.

The PCR employed 60 Vbeta primers together with 13 Jbeta primers. Data came from immunoSEQ multiplex PCR; TCRdb stores just in-frame clones and leaves some out. The table shows some 220,000 clones, with roughly 81% occurring only once. J gave up 7 bases and V 4 bases, and 4 bases lay outside the gene matches. The CDR3 runs 14 residues. Germline CDR1 is SGHDT and CDR2 is YYEEEE. This receptor was taken from a girl aged 2 to 9 in good health and CMV-seronegative. This chain uses TRBV5-6 with TRBJ1-6; 8 nucleotides agree with TRBD1. Sequences were obtained from PBMCs. The CDR3 region has the DNA TGTGCCAGCAGCCAAAGGGACAGGAATTCACCCCTCCACTTT. Amino acids: CASSQRDRNSPLHF.